This T cell receptor beta chain originates from a study of monozygotic twins with inflammatory bowel disease. General observations from the study: Findings did not support one strong IBD-associated signal or clonotype.

Eight separate reactions per sample yielded the cDNA. Template switching introduced UMIs that contain a 6-nucleotide sample barcode. With the 5' RACE reads reprocessed, TCRdb shows one record per CDR3 protein and no DNA. In all, the sample yields roughly 160,000 distinct CDR3 sequences. As concerns this clonotype: The target antigen is unknown.

Germline loops: CDR1 SGHDT, CDR2 YYEEEE. This CDR3 contains 14 residues. The receptor's source is a human donor with ulcerative colitis or Crohn's disease, or a healthy co-twin of an affected twin (not recorded which). Sequences were obtained from blood. The chain links TRBV5-6 to TRBJ1-6; TCRdb returns TRBD1, unconfirmable since there is no DNA. The chain's CDR3 is CASSHGTVNSPLHF.